The present T cell receptor beta chain was sequenced within a study of response to subunit inactivated influenza vaccine. Study conclusions and caveats: A suggestion made by the authors is that each seasonal influenza vaccination recruits few new T cells.

A note on this clonotype: Its specificity is unknown.

The CDR3 spans 14 residues. The V segment lost 6 bases and the J segment 5 bases; nucleotides outside the gene matches: 7. Via MiXCR, TCRdb re-called the RT-PCR reads, giving one row per CDR3 protein. The data contain approximately 530,000 distinct CDR3 sequences, 13% of them seen just once; the ten biggest clones take up approximately 14%. Source: PBMCs from blood, taken more than 35 days after vaccination. The source is a man aged 50-59 years who received an inactivated influenza vaccine. The J gene is TRBJ2-5, the V gene TRBV12-3 or TRBV12-4, with 9 bases aligning to TRBD2. CDR3 in amino acids: CASRVAGVEETQYF. In DNA form, the CDR3 reads TGTGCCAGCAGGGTAGCGGGAGTGGAGGAGACCCAGTACTTC.